This TCR beta chain was sequenced for a study of naive and memory T cell subsets. An equimolar mix of two oligonucleotides served as the beta constant-region primer for TRBC1 and TRBC2. TCRdb reprocessed the UMI-ligation and nested PCR reads with MiXCR, giving one entry per CDR3 protein. The sample carries under 35,000 distinct CDR3 sequences, around a tenth recorded once. This CDR3 is built from 11 residues. The ends were cut back, 1 base at V and 5 bases at J, with 3 bases in the middle. In germline, CDR1 is SGHTA, CDR2 FQGNSA. The chain has TRBV7-2 and TRBJ2-7; D remains ambiguous. This clonotype was obtained from a human donor in good health. Sequenced: effector memory CD4+ T cells from blood. Subset denoted: effector memory, CD45RA- CD27-. The CDR3 nucleotides read TGTGCCAGCAGCTTAGTTAACGAGCAGTACTTC. It yields the protein CASSLVNEQYF.